The entry below describes one T cell receptor beta chain. Its antigen is unknown. A process of 5'RACE template switching, which added a universal primer site and UMIs, was used to make TCR cDNA. TCRdb recomputed calls from the 5' RACE reads with MiXCR, one row per CDR3 protein. The sample contains 610,000 or so distinct CDR3 sequences, 9% to 15% of which appear only once. This sample stems from a study of T cells after yellow fever vaccination. Study-wide background: SMART-Seq v4 Ultra Low Input handled preparation of low-cell-number fractions. General observations from the study: Most primary-vaccination clones reappeared after the booster (approximately 95% CD4, around 88% CD8). Clonotype sharing between CD4 and CD8 compartments was small.

The material sequenced was PBMCs, taken on the day of the yellow fever booster vaccination. The TCR was taken from a man aged 25 to 40 who received the YFV17D yellow fever vaccine.

CDR3 in DNA: TGCAGTGCTAGATCGTCCGGGACTAGCGGGAGCGGCGAGCAGTACTTC. Translated: CSARSSGTSGSGEQYF. The chain carries TRBV20-1 and TRBJ2-7; 14 bases are shared with TRBD2. After removal of 2 bases from V and 6 bases from J, the junction contained 9 bases not matched to a gene. The CDR3 has 16 amino acids. CDR1 and CDR2 (germline): DFQATT, SNEGSKA (reference sequence).